Below are 23 T cell receptor beta chains sequenced from a single sample in a study of patients and donors after allogeneic stem cell transplantation. One entry per CDR3 protein results from TCRdb running MiXCR on the RT-PCR reads. The profile shows about 960,000 distinct CDR3 sequences, roughly 18% of them singletons. Material for sequencing was blood, either unsorted or a sorted T cell fraction (not recorded which). All receptors derive from a human donor who was either an allogeneic HSCT recipient or a stem cell or donor lymphocyte infusion donor (not recorded which). It is not recorded whose cells these are; they may come from a transplant donor.

In its sample, this clonotype was seen many times. The V call is TRBV12-3 or TRBV12-4, the J call TRBJ1-1; 7 bases agree with TRBD1. This CDR3 spans 14 amino acids. V shed 5 bases, J shed 0 bases, and the junction held 3 bases outside the gene matches. The CDR3 loop reads CASSEGQMNTEAFF. CDR3 sequence (DNA): TGTGCCAGCAGTGAGGGACAGATGAACACTGAAGCTTTCTTT.

This clonotype has a handful of counts. The chain combines TRBV12-3 or TRBV12-4 with TRBJ1-5, with D possibly being TRBD1 (5 bases). The CDR3 has 16 residues. V lost 5 bases and J lost 2, with 16 bases in between. As DNA, the CDR3 is TGTGCCAGCAGTCCCCGGCAGGGCAAGGGCAATCAGCCCCAGCATTTT. Translation gives CASSPRQGKGNQPQHF.

This clonotype was detected only a few times. CDR3 nucleotide sequence: TGTGCCAGCAGCCCCAGGGGGCGCGGATTCACTGAAGCTTTCTTT. This sequence encodes CASSPRGRGFTEAFF. V is TRBV7-3 and J is TRBJ1-1; 8 nucleotides align to TRBD1. Germline V CDR1 and CDR2: SGHTA, FQGTGA. The CDR3 contains 15 residues. V dropped 5 bases and J dropped 4; count of bases not matched to a gene: 9.

The gene calls are TRBV6-1 and TRBJ2-1, with TRBD2 matching 11 bases. Germline lookup yields CDR1 MNHNS and CDR2 SASEGT. V was clipped by 6 bases and J by 2 bases; unmatched bases: 3. This CDR3 comprises 15 residues. The chain's CDR3 is CASRKTSGAYNEQFF. The CDR3 bases are TGTGCCAGCAGGAAGACTAGCGGGGCCTACAATGAGCAGTTCTTC.

This clonotype occurred a few times. The rearrangement links TRBV12-3 or TRBV12-4 to TRBJ2-3, with 11 bases aligning to TRBD2. Trimming cost V 6 bases and J 3 bases; bases outside gene matches: 8. The CDR3 has 16 residues. DNA of the CDR3: TGTGCCAGCAGCCATACGGGACTAGCGGCAACAGATACGCAGTATTTT. It is translated as CASSHTGLAATDTQYF.

About this clonotype: A junction boundary mismatches the germline segment, possibly from a read error. The chain has TRBV7-7 and TRBJ2-1, with 8 nucleotides matching TRBD2. This CDR3 has 13 amino acids. Per germline, CDR1 SSHAT and CDR2 FNYEAQ (reference sequence). The CDR3, as DNA: TGTGCTAGCAGCGCTGAAACTAGCGGCGAGCAGTTCTTC. It translates to CASSAETSGEQFF.

The chain has TRBV2 and TRBJ1-6, with unresolved D. This CDR3 has 14 amino acids. CDR1 and CDR2 (germline): SNHLY, FYNNEI. The V gene lost 3 bases and the J gene lost 7 bases, with 10 bases spanning the gap. The CDR3 protein is CASSDRMGNSPLHF. The CDR3 coding sequence is TGTGCCAGCAGTGACAGGATGGGGAATTCACCCCTCCACTTT.

The rearrangement joins TRBV5-6 to TRBJ2-3, with D uncertain. The germline V gene has CDR1 SGHDT and CDR2 YYEEEE. V was cut by 4 bases and J by 3 bases, with 6 bases left in between. The CDR3 spans 12 residues. DNA for the CDR3: TGTGCCAGCAGCGCCGGGACAGATACGCAGTATTTT. It translates to CASSAGTDTQYF. The variable domain in full, with the rest retrieved from reference TRBV5-6 and TRBJ2-3, is DAGVTQSPTHLIKTRGQQVTLRCSPKSGHDTVSWYQQALGQGPQFIFQYYEEEERQRGNFPDRFSGHQFPNYSSELNVNALLLGDSALYLCASSAGTDTQYFGPGTRLTVL.

This clonotype was found many times. The chain employs TRBV7-9 and TRBJ2-5; 8 nucleotides match TRBD2. The CDR3 runs to 14 residues. Germline V gene sequence: CDR1 SEHNR, CDR2 FQNEAQ (reference sequence). The V gene end was trimmed by 3 bases and the J gene end by 4 bases; junction bases not matched to a gene: 4. CDR3 in amino acids: CASSLGGRRETQYF. The CDR3 coding sequence is TGTGCCAGCAGCTTGGGCGGGAGGAGAGAGACCCAGTACTTC.

This clonotype showed up many times. V and J are TRBV12-3 or TRBV12-4 and TRBJ2-1; TRBD2 is a possible D gene (6 bases). The length of the CDR3 is 12 residues. Trimming removed 5 bases at V and 9 bases at J, with 11 bases between. The CDR3 spells CASSPTSSEQFF. The CDR3 DNA follows: TGTGCCAGCAGTCCGACTAGTTCTGAGCAGTTCTTC.

The table lists this clonotype with a few counts. The rearrangement uses TRBV5-1 and TRBJ2-7; D ambiguous. From germline, CDR1 is SGHRS and CDR2 YFSETQ. Deletions cut 3 bases from V and 7 bases from J, with 11 bases between. The CDR3 has 12 amino acids. CDR3 sequence (DNA): TGCGCCAGCAGCTCCCCGTCCTTTGAGCAGTACTTC. Its translation: CASSSPSFEQYF.

The rearrangement uses TRBV10-3 and TRBJ1-1; weak D call: TRBD1 (6 bases). Deletions cut 6 bases from V and 0 bases from J, with 11 bases between. CDR3 length: 14 residues. Germline loops: CDR1 ENHRY, CDR2 SYGVKD. The CDR3 loop reads CAIREDSLNTEAFF. The CDR3 coding sequence is TGTGCCATCAGGGAGGACAGTTTGAACACTGAAGCTTTCTTT.

This clonotype has more than one count but fewer than ten. The V gene is TRBV7-9, the J gene TRBJ1-5; D is possibly TRBD1 (5 bases). The V gene's germline CDR1 is SEHNR and CDR2 FQNEAQ (reference sequence). Trimming stripped 5 bases from V and 2 bases from J, with 13 bases between. The CDR3 loop spans 15 amino acids. The CDR3 coding sequence is TGTGCCAGCAGCCCGGCAGGGTCTGGCAATCAGCCCCAGCATTTT. Its protein is CASSPAGSGNQPQHF.

The rearrangement uses TRBV9 and TRBJ2-3, with D perhaps TRBD2 (7 bases). The CDR3 contains 16 residues. The germline CDR1 and CDR2 sequences are SGDLS and YYNGEE. Trimming removed 7 bases from V and 2 bases from J, with 20 bases in between. The CDR3 DNA reads TGTGCCAGCGCGGGGGCGCTAGCGGAAAACACAGATACGCAGTATTTT. It yields the protein CASAGALAENTDTQYF.

The chain has TRBV12-3 or TRBV12-4 and TRBJ1-5, with D possibly being TRBD1 (6 bases). The V end was cut by 6 bases, the J end by 7 bases, with 10 bases between. The CDR3 has 12 amino acids. CDR3 protein: CASRTGRQPQHF. The CDR3, as DNA: TGTGCCAGCAGGACAGGTAGACAGCCCCAGCATTTT.

This clonotype occurred a few times. The J gene is TRBJ2-5, the V gene TRBV5-1; 9 nucleotides match TRBD2. Looked up from germline, CDR1 is SGHRS and CDR2 is YFSETQ. This CDR3 region has 16 residues. Germline trimming cut 0 bases from V and 5 bases from J; bases unmatched to any gene: 8. CDR3 nucleotide sequence: TGCGCCAGCAGCTTGGAGACTAGCGGAGGTCCGGAGACCCAGTACTTC. Amino acid sequence: CASSLETSGGPETQYF.

This clonotype was observed many times. CDR3 amino acids: CASSSGQGVLHEQYF. DNA for the CDR3: TGTGCCAGCAGTTCTGGACAGGGGGTCCTCCACGAGCAGTACTTC. The chain combines TRBV12-3 or TRBV12-4 with TRBJ2-7; 10 bases fit TRBD1. This CDR3 region has 15 residues. V trimming: 4 bases; J trimming: 5 bases; junction bases outside the gene matches: 8.

The sample holds a few counts of this clonotype. CDR3 DNA sequence: TGTGCCATCAGTCGTCAGGGTAGGACAGATACGCAGTATTTT. Translated, it gives CAISRQGRTDTQYF. V and J are TRBV10-3 and TRBJ2-3; weak D call: TRBD1 (5 bases). The CDR3 consists of 14 residues. V shed 5 bases and J shed 3 bases, with 12 bases lying between them. Germline CDR1 ENHRY, CDR2 SYGVKD.

This clonotype was observed a handful of times. V is TRBV20-1 and J is TRBJ2-1; tentatively, D is TRBD1 or TRBD2 (5 bases each). The CDR3 extends over 16 amino acids. CDR1 DFQATT and CDR2 SNEGSKA come from the germline V gene (reference sequence). V was trimmed by 0 bases and J by 4 bases, leaving 16 bases between them. The CDR3 here is CSARDPNGTSYNEQFF. The CDR3 coding sequence is TGCAGTGCTAGAGACCCCAACGGGACGTCTTACAATGAGCAGTTCTTC.

CDR3 protein: CASMGSGPNEAFF. The CDR3 DNA reads as TGTGCCAGCATGGGAAGCGGGCCAAATGAAGCTTTCTTT. J is TRBJ1-1 and V is TRBV12-3 or TRBV12-4; D is uncertain. The CDR3 runs 13 residues. Trimming removed 7 bases from V and 7 bases from J, with 16 bases in between.

This clonotype was seen only a few times. V gene TRBV10-3 combines with J gene TRBJ2-3; no clear D. Germline V lookup: CDR1 ENHRY, CDR2 SYGVKD. V gave up 6 bases and J gave up 0 bases, with 16 bases separating them. The CDR3 contains 16 residues. The CDR3 spells CAIRNSDGSSTDTQYF. DNA of the CDR3: TGTGCCATCAGAAACTCGGACGGTTCTAGCACAGATACGCAGTATTTT.

The chain has TRBV5-1 and TRBJ1-3; the D gene is possibly TRBD1 (6 bases). The CDR3 is 15 amino acids. Germline CDR1 is SGHRS and CDR2 is YFSETQ. V was shortened by 1 base and J by 2 bases, with 10 bases between the two germline ends. The CDR3 sequence: CASSLTGIPGNTIYF. CDR3 sequence (DNA): TGCGCCAGCAGCTTGACAGGGATCCCTGGAAACACCATATATTTT.

The sample holds a few counts of this clonotype. This chain connects TRBV2 to TRBJ2-3; D may be TRBD2 (6 bases). Germline V gives CDR1 SNHLY, CDR2 FYNNEI. The CDR3 consists of 16 residues. Trimming stripped 2 bases from V and 4 bases from J, with 16 bases between. CDR3 in amino acids: CASSELGGLMADTQYF. DNA for the CDR3: TGTGCCAGCAGTGAACTTGGAGGGTTGATGGCAGATACGCAGTATTTT. Together with reference TRBV2 and TRBJ2-3, the CDR3 gives the full variable domain: EPEVTQTPSHQVTQMGQEVILRCVPISNHLYFYWYRQILGQKVEFLVSFYNNEISEKSEIFDDQFSVERPDGSNFTLKIRSTKLEDSAMYFCASSELGGLMADTQYFGPGTRLTVL.